One sample yielded the 9 T cell receptor beta chains listed below, sequenced in a study of long-term antiretroviral therapy in people with HIV. Assay version v3.0 of immunoSEQ was used, and it was run at survey level. Here immunoSEQ multiplex PCR was the method, and the copy in TCRdb shows in-frame clones only, minus some. This sample yields about 14,000 clones, of which roughly 87% are seen a single time; around 10% belongs to the top ten. The material was unsorted PBMCs, obtained 6.2 years after starting antiretroviral therapy. The receptors stem from a middle-aged man with HIV.

This sequence joins TRBV19 and TRBJ2-1; the D call may be TRBD1 or TRBD2 (5 bases each). The CDR3 contains 15 residues. The V end lost 3 bases, the J end lost 1 base, and 10 bases lay between the germline ends. From germline, CDR1 is LNHDA and CDR2 SQIVND (reference sequence). CDR3 nucleotide sequence: TGTGCCAGTAGTATTGGGACGGAATCCTACAATGAGCAGTTCTTC. It is translated as CASSIGTESYNEQFF.

The chain is built from TRBV27 and TRBJ2-3; maybe TRBD1 (6 bases). The CDR3 has 14 amino acids. CDR1 and CDR2 from the germline V gene are MNHEY and SMNVEV (reference sequence). The V end was cut by 6 bases, the J end by 3 bases, with 13 bases between. As DNA, the CDR3 is TGTGCCAGCAGCCCTCGGACAGCAACAGATACGCAGTATTTT. This codes for CASSPRTATDTQYF.

This sequence joins TRBV7-3 and TRBJ2-5, with D possibly TRBD1 on 6 matching bases. The germline CDR1 and CDR2 sequences are SGHTA and FQGTGA. This CDR3 region has 13 residues. Trimming cost V 5 bases and J 1 base, with 8 bases left between them. The CDR3 DNA reads as TGTGCCAGCAGCCGGACAGTCCAAGAGACCCAGTACTTC. This sequence encodes CASSRTVQETQYF.

V is TRBV10-2 and J is TRBJ2-6; possible D gene TRBD1, 6 bases. The CDR3 extends over 15 amino acids. Germline V gene data show CDR1 as WSHSY and CDR2 as SAAADI. Between the trimmed V and J ends, which lost 5 bases and 0 bases, there was a span of 8 bases. This CDR3 reads CASSRQDSGANVLTF. The CDR3 bases are TGCGCCAGCAGTAGACAGGACTCTGGGGCCAACGTCCTGACTTTC.

V usage is TRBV7-6 and J usage is TRBJ2-6, with no clear D. CDR3 length: 19 amino acids. From germline, CDR1 is SGHVS and CDR2 FNYEAQ. Trimming stripped 0 bases from V and 9 bases from J, with 24 bases between. Written as DNA, the CDR3 is TGTGCCAGCAGCTTAGCACGTGCAGGTTTTGGGTATGAAGGCAACGTCCTGACTTTC. This sequence encodes CASSLARAGFGYEGNVLTF. The full variable domain, completed using reference TRBV7-6 and TRBJ2-6, is GAGVSQSPRYKVTKRGQDVALRCDPISGHVSLYWYRQALGQGPEFLTYFNYEAQQDKSGLPNDRFSAERPEGSISTLTIQRTEQRDSAMYRCASSLARAGFGYEGNVLTFGAGSRLTVL.

This clone appeared a single time. V and J are TRBV28 and TRBJ2-1; the match to TRBD2 covers 10 bases. The CDR3 runs 15 residues. CDR1 is MDHEN and CDR2 is SYDVKM in the germline V gene. V dropped 5 bases and J dropped 10; count of bases not matched to a gene: 11. CDR3 sequence (DNA): TGTGCCAGCAGTGAGAGCGGGAGGGCCTTGTTGGAGCAGTTCTTC. Translated, it gives CASSESGRALLEQFF.

The chain is built from TRBV11-2 and TRBJ1-1; perhaps TRBD1 as D (5 bases). Trimming pared 2 bases from V and 5 bases from J, leaving 12 bases between. Germline assignment: CDR1 SGHAT and CDR2 FQNNGV. The CDR3 has 14 residues. The CDR3 loop reads CASSLQGPPTEAFF. The CDR3 coding sequence is TGTGCCAGCAGCTTACAGGGCCCCCCTACTGAAGCTTTCTTT.

The J gene is TRBJ2-1, the V gene TRBV7-8; 7 nucleotides line up with TRBD2. The CDR3 covers 19 residues. From germline, CDR1 is SGHVS and CDR2 FQNEAQ. After removal of 3 bases from V and 4 bases from J, the junction contained 18 bases not matched to a gene. The CDR3 DNA reads as TGTGCCAGCAGCTTCTCCGGGGCAACACTTAGCGGGTTGTACAATGAGCAGTTCTTC. This codes for CASSFSGATLSGLYNEQFF. Complete variable domain (other parts from reference TRBV7-8 and TRBJ2-1): GAGVSQSPRYKVAKRGQDVALRCDPISGHVSLFWYQQALGQGPEFLTYFQNEAQLDKSGLPSDRFFAERPEGSVSTLKIQRTQQEDSAVYLCASSFSGATLSGLYNEQFFGPGTRLTVL.

The chain has TRBV19 and TRBJ2-6, with D hard to call. Germline loops: CDR1 LNHDA, CDR2 SQIVND (reference sequence). Trimming removed 8 bases from V and 0 bases from J, with 5 bases in between. This CDR3 spans 13 amino acids. The CDR3 reads CASRVSGANVLTF. CDR3 DNA: TGTGCCAGTCGTGTCTCTGGGGCCAACGTCCTGACTTTC. Full variable domain (outside the CDR3, taken from reference TRBV19 and TRBJ2-6): DGGITQSPKYLFRKEGQNVTLSCEQNLNHDAMYWYRQDPGQGLRLIYYSQIVNDFQKGDIAEGYSVSREKKESFPLTVTSAQKNPTAFYLCASRVSGANVLTFGAGSRLTVL.